Listed here are 27 T cell receptor beta chains from one sample, sequenced in a study of OX40 agonist ivuxolimab in advanced cancers. Library method: the immunoSEQ multiplex PCR assay. Sourced from immuneACCESS, this table was stored by TCRdb with only in-frame sequences that have V and J called. A share of the clones is absent; for the studies checked, an unresolved V gene accounts for under half, and the remainder has no known explanation. The sample table shows tens of thousands of clones, and approximately 81% are seen once. The top ten clones comprise 9.5% to 15% of the sample. Sequenced here: CD4+ or CD8+ T cells sorted from blood, sampled in a trial of the OX40 agonist ivuxolimab. All receptors derive from an adult with an advanced solid tumor such as melanoma, head and neck, liver or kidney cancer.

The rearrangement uses TRBV5-4 and TRBJ2-5; TRBD2 matches 9 bases. The J call may be incorrect, as the DNA end agrees better with TRBJ2-7. Germline V gene sequence: CDR1 SGHNT, CDR2 YYREEE (reference sequence). The CDR3 has 15 residues. The chain's CDR3 is CASSLGGGRAVEQYF. CDR3 bases: TGTGCCAGCAGCTTGGGCGGCGGGAGGGCCGTCGAGCAGTACTTC.

There are a few counts of this clone. The chain employs TRBV11-2 and TRBJ2-7; 8 bases are shared with TRBD2. CDR1 is SGHAT, CDR2 FQNNGV, per germline. This CDR3 is 15 amino acids long. V gave up 5 bases and J gave up 1 base; unmatched junction bases: 7. The CDR3 nucleotides are TGTGCCAGCAGCCGGGGAAGCGGGGGATCCTACGAGCAGTACTTC. Protein: CASSRGSGGSYEQYF.

This clone was detected only once. The chain uses TRBV19 and TRBJ2-3; no firm D call. V was cut by 5 bases and J by 3 bases, with 12 bases left in between. CDR1 LNHDA and CDR2 SQIVND come from the germline V gene (reference sequence). This CDR3 has 14 residues. This CDR3 is CASSDQSRTDTQYF. In DNA, the CDR3 is TGTGCCAGTAGTGACCAAAGTCGTACAGATACGCAGTATTTT.

In this sample, this clone turned up once. J is TRBJ2-7 and V is TRBV5-1; 9 positions match TRBD2. Germline V CDR1 and CDR2: SGHRS, YFSETQ. The J segment lost 4 bases and the V segment lost 0 bases, leaving 8 bases of the junction unmatched. This CDR3 has 16 amino acids. This CDR3 reads CASSLGASGIVYEQYF. The CDR3 coding sequence is TGCGCCAGCAGCTTGGGGGCTAGCGGGATTGTGTACGAGCAGTACTTC.

The chain combines TRBV7-3 with TRBJ2-5; tentative D call: TRBD2 (5 bases). V lost 2 bases and J 2 bases, leaving 9 bases between the germline ends. Germline V gene data show CDR1 as SGHTA and CDR2 as FQGTGA. The CDR3 spans 14 residues. The CDR3 spells CASSLGSGQETQYF. In DNA form, the CDR3 reads TGTGCCAGCAGCTTAGGGTCGGGACAAGAGACCCAGTACTTC.

By sample fraction, this clone is medium-sized. This sequence joins TRBV27 and TRBJ2-3; D is ambiguous. The CDR3 is 13 residues long. CDR1 is MNHEY and CDR2 is SMNVEV in the germline V gene (reference sequence). V was trimmed by 5 bases and J by 5 bases, leaving 11 bases between them. CDR3 nucleotide sequence: TGTGCCAGCAGTGCCTTCAGCTTAGATACGCAGTATTTT. Protein product: CASSAFSLDTQYF.

V is TRBV14 and J is TRBJ2-3; maybe TRBD2 (6 bases). Germline-derived CDR1 and CDR2 are SGHDN and FVKESK. The CDR3 spans 17 residues. The V end lost 1 base, the J end lost 2 bases, and 16 bases lay between the germline ends. CDR3 amino acids: CASSQGGGIFPTDTQYF. For the CDR3, the DNA is TGTGCCAGCAGCCAAGGTGGGGGGATATTTCCCACAGATACGCAGTATTTT. The full variable domain, with the rest looked up from reference TRBV14 and TRBJ2-3, is EAGVTQFPSHSVIEKGQTVTLRCDPISGHDNLYWYRRVMGKEIKFLLHFVKESKQDESGMPNNRFLAERTGGTYSTLKVQPAELEDSGVYFCASSQGGGIFPTDTQYFGPGTRLTVL.

The chain has TRBV11-3 and TRBJ2-1, with a tentative D call TRBD1 (5 bases). CDR3 size: 15 residues. Germline loops: CDR1 SGHNT, CDR2 YENEEA. The V and J ends lost 0 bases and 0 bases respectively, with 6 bases between them. The CDR3 nucleotides are TGTGCCAGCAGCTTAGATGGGGCCTCCTACAATGAGCAGTTCTTC. Translated: CASSLDGASYNEQFF. Filled out from reference TRBV11-3 and TRBJ2-1, the complete variable domain reads EAGVVQSPRYKIIEKKQPVAFWCNPISGHNTLYWYLQNLGQGPELLIRYENEEAVDDSQLPKDRFSAERLKGVDSTLKIQPAELGDSAVYLCASSLDGASYNEQFFGPGTRLTVL.

The V gene is TRBV7-9, the J gene TRBJ2-7; D unresolved. Germline CDR1 reads SEHNR; CDR2 reads FQNEAQ (reference sequence). With 5 bases removed from V and 1 base from J, the gap between germline ends came to 12 bases. This CDR3 is 14 amino acids long. CDR3 loop: CASSRTQDSYEQYF. The CDR3 DNA is TGTGCCAGCAGCCGAACGCAGGATTCCTACGAGCAGTACTTC.

V usage is TRBV29-1 and J usage is TRBJ1-2; D perhaps matches TRBD1 (5 bases). Trimming took off 8 bases at V and 5 bases at J, with 15 bases between the two ends. The CDR3 covers 12 residues. The germline CDR1 and CDR2 sequences are SQVTM and ANQGSEA. The CDR3, as DNA: TGCAGCTCCGGACGGGGACCGTATGGCTACACCTTC. Translating it yields CSSGRGPYGYTF.

The rearrangement links TRBV18 to TRBJ2-4; D gene unclear. The CDR3 runs 15 residues. V was shortened by 4 bases and J by 1 base, with 11 bases between the two germline ends. Germline lookup yields CDR1 KGHSH and CDR2 LQKENI. CDR3 sequence (DNA): TGTGCCAGCTCACTCGGATTGGGGGCCAAAAACATTCAGTACTTC. Translating gives CASSLGLGAKNIQYF. The full variable domain, rest sourced from reference TRBV18 and TRBJ2-4, is NAGVMQNPRHLVRRRGQEARLRCSPMKGHSHVYWYRQLPEEGLKFMVYLQKENIIDESGMPKERFSAEFPKEGPSILRIQQVVRGDSAAYFCASSLGLGAKNIQYFGAGTRLSVL.

The genes are TRBV28 and TRBJ1-5, with 10 bases identical to TRBD1. The CDR3 is made up of 14 amino acids. V gave up 10 bases and J gave up 2 bases; unmatched junction bases: 5. CDR1 MDHEN and CDR2 SYDVKM come from the germline V gene. The CDR3 protein is CAIGTGVGNQPQHF. DNA of the CDR3: TGTGCCATCGGGACAGGGGTGGGCAATCAGCCCCAGCATTTT.

The rearrangement joins TRBV13 to TRBJ2-6; tentatively, D is TRBD1 (6 bases). Germline CDR1 reads PRHDT; CDR2 reads FYEKMQ (reference sequence). V was clipped by 5 bases and J by 0 bases, with 20 bases between them. This CDR3 comprises 19 residues. CDR3 sequence reads: CASSPYGDMVNSGANVLTF. CDR3 sequence (DNA): TGTGCCAGCAGCCCTTATGGGGACATGGTTAACTCTGGGGCCAACGTCCTGACTTTC. The complete variable domain, with remaining parts taken from reference TRBV13 and TRBJ2-6, reads AAGVIQSPRHLIKEKRETATLKCYPIPRHDTVYWYQQGPGQDPQFLISFYEKMQSDKGSIPDRFSAQQFSDYHSELNMSSLELGDSALYFCASSPYGDMVNSGANVLTFGAGSRLTVL.

This clone was seen a single time. The V and J genes are TRBV11-2 and TRBJ2-1, with D possibly called TRBD1 or TRBD2 (5 bases each). The CDR3 has 15 amino acids. Trimming took off 4 bases at V and 4 bases at J, with 14 bases between the two ends. From germline, CDR1 is SGHAT and CDR2 FQNNGV. As DNA, the CDR3 is TGTGCCAGCAGCTCCCGGGACCTAGATTACAATGAGCAGTTCTTC. Protein: CASSSRDLDYNEQFF. Combining the CDR3 with reference TRBV11-2 and TRBJ2-1 gives the whole variable domain EAGVAQSPRYKIIEKRQSVAFWCNPISGHATLYWYQQILGQGPKLLIQFQNNGVVDDSQLPKDRFSAERLKGVDSTLKIQPAKLEDSAVYLCASSSRDLDYNEQFFGPGTRLTVL.

The chain carries TRBV10-3 and TRBJ1-2; a weak D match, TRBD1 (5 bases). This CDR3 region has 16 residues. The germline V gene encodes CDR1 ENHRY and CDR2 SYGVKD. Trimming shortened V by 2 bases and J by 2 bases, and 15 bases separated the two germline ends. In DNA form, the CDR3 reads TGTGCCATCAGTGAGGGGCCAGGGCAGAACAACTATGGCTACACCTTC. Amino acid sequence: CAISEGPGQNNYGYTF.

The sample holds a few counts of this clone. This chain connects TRBV10-1 to TRBJ2-5; TRBD1 is a possible D gene (5 bases). Germline V lookup: CDR1 WNHNN, CDR2 SYGVQD (reference sequence). With 10 bases removed from V and 3 bases from J, the gap between germline ends came to 15 bases. The CDR3 consists of 13 residues. CDR3 region: CANTLPDKETQYF. DNA for the CDR3: TGCGCCAACACGCTCCCGGACAAAGAGACCCAGTACTTC.

The rearrangement uses TRBV14 and TRBJ2-2, with 12 nucleotides matching TRBD2. This CDR3 has 19 residues. Trimming removed 2 bases from V and 5 bases from J; junction bases left unmatched: 12. Germline values: CDR1 SGHDN, CDR2 FVKESK. The CDR3 nucleotides read TGTGCCAGCAGCCAAAGTGTCCGACTAGCGGGAGTCTCTACCGGGGAGCTGTTTTTT. Translating gives CASSQSVRLAGVSTGELFF.

The chain combines TRBV9 with TRBJ2-3; no reliable D call. CDR3 size: 14 residues. Germline CDR1 SGDLS, CDR2 YYNGEE. V was clipped by 0 bases and J by 8 bases, with 13 bases between them. The DNA for the CDR3 is TGTGCCAGCAGCGTAGCCTCGCCCGAAGGTACGCAGTATTTT. Encoded protein: CASSVASPEGTQYF.

This rearrangement joins TRBV28 to TRBJ2-1; possibly TRBD2 for D (6 bases). In germline, CDR1 is MDHEN, CDR2 SYDVKM. The CDR3 has 16 residues. The V gene lost 7 bases and the J gene lost 1 base, with 17 bases spanning the gap. CDR3 nucleotides: TGTGCCAGCATCAGCCCCTTAGCGGCGTCCTACAATGAGCAGTTCTTC. Protein product: CASISPLAASYNEQFF. Combining the CDR3 with reference TRBV28 and TRBJ2-1 gives the whole variable domain DVKVTQSSRYLVKRTGEKVFLECVQDMDHENMFWYRQDPGLGLRLIYFSYDVKMKEKGDIPEGYSVSREKKERFSLILESASTNQTSMYLCASISPLAASYNEQFFGPGTRLTVL.

A single count supports this clone. The chain recombines TRBV5-1 with TRBJ2-7; possibly TRBD1 for D (6 bases). The V and J ends lost 2 bases and 5 bases respectively, with 17 bases between them. The CDR3 loop spans 15 amino acids. Per the germline V gene, CDR1 is SGHRS and CDR2 is YFSETQ. The CDR3 reads CASSFQGRVSNEQYF. The CDR3 region has the DNA TGCGCCAGCAGCTTTCAGGGGCGAGTTTCTAACGAGCAGTACTTC.

The chain recombines TRBV10-3 with TRBJ2-7, with 12 bases matching TRBD1. In germline, CDR1 is ENHRY, CDR2 SYGVKD. The CDR3 is 15 residues long. V gave up 4 bases and J gave up 2 bases; unmatched junction bases: 3. The CDR3 here is CAISGGTGGPYEQYF. CDR3 bases: TGTGCCATCAGTGGGGGGACAGGGGGCCCCTACGAGCAGTACTTC.

Only a few counts were recorded for this clone. At one of its ends the junction is not consistent with the germline gene, which may arise from a read error. This rearrangement joins TRBV2 to TRBJ1-6; D not certain. From germline, CDR1 is SNHLY and CDR2 FYNNEI. This CDR3 is 12 amino acids long. The CDR3 DNA reads as TGTGCCGGCAGGAGAGAGGATTCACCCCTCCACTTT. Its translation is CAGRREDSPLHF.

This clone has more than one count but fewer than ten. The chain has TRBV25-1 and TRBJ2-3, with D tentatively TRBD1 (5 bases). Between the trimmed V and J ends, which lost 5 bases and 1 base, there was a span of 10 bases. Germline CDR1 reads MGHDK; CDR2 reads SYGVNS. This CDR3 is 14 amino acids long. Here the CDR3 DNA reads TGTGCCAGCAGTATGGTAGGGGGCACAGATACGCAGTATTTT. Amino acid sequence: CASSMVGGTDTQYF.

V gene TRBV30 combines with J gene TRBJ2-1; 14 bases align to TRBD2. CDR3 length equals 20 residues. Trimming at V came to 1 base and at J to 0 bases, leaving 11 bases not matched to a gene. Germline V gene sequence: CDR1 GTSNPN, CDR2 SVGIG (reference sequence). The CDR3 coding sequence is TGTGCCTGGAGTGAGATGGGACTAGCGGGAGATTTTAGCTCCTACAATGAGCAGTTCTTC. This translates into CAWSEMGLAGDFSSYNEQFF.

This clone was seen just once. Other DNA sequences in the same sample also yield this CDR3. The CDR3 sequence is CASRLGGSGNTIYF. CDR3 DNA sequence: TGTGCCAGCAGGCTAGGAGGGTCTGGAAACACCATATATTTT. This chain connects TRBV28 to TRBJ1-3, with D unclear. The CDR3 length is 14 residues. In germline, CDR1 is MDHEN, CDR2 SYDVKM. Trimming shortened V by 6 bases and J by 1 base, and 10 bases separated the two germline ends.

This rearrangement joins TRBV5-1 to TRBJ1-3; D uncertain. The CDR3 extends over 14 amino acids. From germline, CDR1 is SGHRS and CDR2 YFSETQ. Trimming shortened V by 9 bases and J by 2 bases, and 15 bases separated the two germline ends. The CDR3 here is CATSLGGPGNTIYF. The CDR3 nucleotides read TGCGCCACCTCGTTAGGAGGGCCTGGAAACACCATATATTTT.

The chain has TRBV10-3 and TRBJ1-3; TRBD1 matches 9 bases. Germline V gene data show CDR1 as ENHRY and CDR2 as SYGVKD. This CDR3 region has 15 residues. The ends lost 5 bases at V and 6 bases at J; junction bases unmatched: 8. CDR3 bases: TGTGCCATCAGTAAGACAGGGGGAGGTGAAAACACCATATATTTT. Protein product: CAISKTGGGENTIYF.